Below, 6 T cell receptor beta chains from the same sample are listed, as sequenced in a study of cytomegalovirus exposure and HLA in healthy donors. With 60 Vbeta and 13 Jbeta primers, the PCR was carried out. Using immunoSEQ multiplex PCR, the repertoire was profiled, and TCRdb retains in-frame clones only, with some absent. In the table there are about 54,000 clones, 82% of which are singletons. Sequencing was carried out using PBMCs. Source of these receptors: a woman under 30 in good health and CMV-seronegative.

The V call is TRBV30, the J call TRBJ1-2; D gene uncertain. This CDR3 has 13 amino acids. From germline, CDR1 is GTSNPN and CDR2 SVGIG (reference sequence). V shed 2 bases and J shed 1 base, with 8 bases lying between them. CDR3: CAWSPQVNYGYTF. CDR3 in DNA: TGTGCCTGGAGTCCGCAGGTTAACTATGGCTACACCTTC.

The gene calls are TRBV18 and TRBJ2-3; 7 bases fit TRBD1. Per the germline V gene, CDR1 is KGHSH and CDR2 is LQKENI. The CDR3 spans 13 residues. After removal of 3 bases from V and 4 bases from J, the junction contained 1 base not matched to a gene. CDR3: CASSPGQADTQYF. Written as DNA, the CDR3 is TGTGCCAGCTCACCCGGACAGGCAGATACGCAGTATTTT.

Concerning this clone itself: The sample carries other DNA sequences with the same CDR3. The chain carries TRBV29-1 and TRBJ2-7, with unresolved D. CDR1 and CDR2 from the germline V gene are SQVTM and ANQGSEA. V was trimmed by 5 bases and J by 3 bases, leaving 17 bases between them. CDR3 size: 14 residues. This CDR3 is CSVSARQAGYEQYF. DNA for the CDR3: TGCAGCGTTTCGGCGCGGCAAGCCGGCTACGAGCAGTACTTC.

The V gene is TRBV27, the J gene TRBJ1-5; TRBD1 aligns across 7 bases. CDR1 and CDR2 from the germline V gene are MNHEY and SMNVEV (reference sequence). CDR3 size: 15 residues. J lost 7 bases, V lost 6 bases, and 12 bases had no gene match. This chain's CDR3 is CASSPLDRPKQPQHF. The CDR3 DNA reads TGTGCCAGCAGCCCCTTGGACAGGCCGAAACAGCCCCAGCATTTT.

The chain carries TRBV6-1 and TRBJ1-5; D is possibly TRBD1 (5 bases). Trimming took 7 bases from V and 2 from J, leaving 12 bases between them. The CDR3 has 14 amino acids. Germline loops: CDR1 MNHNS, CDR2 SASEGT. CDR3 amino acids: CASKIGGGNQPQHF. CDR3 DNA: TGTGCCAGCAAAATCGGGGGAGGCAATCAGCCCCAGCATTTT.

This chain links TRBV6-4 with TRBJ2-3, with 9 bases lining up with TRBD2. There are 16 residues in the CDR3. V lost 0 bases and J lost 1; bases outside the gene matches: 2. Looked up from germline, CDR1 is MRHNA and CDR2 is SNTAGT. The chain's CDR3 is CASSDSASGGTDTQYF. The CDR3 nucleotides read TGTGCCAGCAGTGACTCGGCTAGCGGGGGCACAGATACGCAGTATTTT.